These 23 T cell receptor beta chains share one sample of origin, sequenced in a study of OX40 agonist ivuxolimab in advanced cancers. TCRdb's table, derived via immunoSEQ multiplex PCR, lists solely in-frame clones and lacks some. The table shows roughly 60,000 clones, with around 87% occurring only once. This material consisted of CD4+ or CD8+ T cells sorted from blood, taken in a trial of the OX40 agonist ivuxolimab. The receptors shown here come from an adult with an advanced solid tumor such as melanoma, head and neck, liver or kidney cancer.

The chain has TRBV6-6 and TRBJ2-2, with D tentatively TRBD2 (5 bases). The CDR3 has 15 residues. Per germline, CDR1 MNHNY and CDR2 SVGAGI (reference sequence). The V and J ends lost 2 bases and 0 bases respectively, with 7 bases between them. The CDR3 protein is CASSYLAANTGELFF. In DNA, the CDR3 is TGTGCCAGCAGTTACCTAGCCGCGAACACCGGGGAGCTGTTTTTT.

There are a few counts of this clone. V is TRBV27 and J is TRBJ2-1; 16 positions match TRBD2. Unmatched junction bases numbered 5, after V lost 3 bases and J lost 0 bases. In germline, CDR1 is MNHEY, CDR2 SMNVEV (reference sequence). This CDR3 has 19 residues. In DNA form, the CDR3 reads TGTGCCAGCAGTTTCGGGGGACTAGCGGGAGGGAGCTCCTACAATGAGCAGTTCTTC. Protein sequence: CASSFGGLAGGSSYNEQFF.

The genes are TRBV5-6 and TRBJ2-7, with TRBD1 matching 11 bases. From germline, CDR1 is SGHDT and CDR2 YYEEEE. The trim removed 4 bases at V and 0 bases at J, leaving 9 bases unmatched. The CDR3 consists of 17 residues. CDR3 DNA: TGTGCCAGCAGCACGACTTGGACAGGGGGCGCCTCCTACGAGCAGTACTTC. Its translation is CASSTTWTGGASYEQYF.

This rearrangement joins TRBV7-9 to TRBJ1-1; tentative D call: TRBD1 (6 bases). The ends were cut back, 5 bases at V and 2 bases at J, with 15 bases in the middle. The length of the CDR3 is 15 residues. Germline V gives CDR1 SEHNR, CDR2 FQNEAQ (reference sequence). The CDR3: CASSNKDSPNTEAFF. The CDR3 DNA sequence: TGTGCCAGCAGCAACAAGGACAGCCCAAACACTGAAGCTTTCTTT.

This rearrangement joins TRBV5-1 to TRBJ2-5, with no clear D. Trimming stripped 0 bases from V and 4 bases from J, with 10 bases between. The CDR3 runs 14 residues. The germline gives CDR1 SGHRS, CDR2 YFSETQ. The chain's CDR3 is CASSLAWGGETQYF. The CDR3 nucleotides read TGCGCCAGCAGCTTGGCCTGGGGTGGAGAGACCCAGTACTTC.

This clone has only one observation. In DNA, the CDR3 is TGTGCCAGCAGTCTCAGCGGGAATGTGAATGAGCAGTTCTTC. As protein: CASSLSGNVNEQFF. The genes are TRBV28 and TRBJ2-1, with 7 bases fitting TRBD2. The junction had 8 bases not matched to a gene; V was cut back by 5 bases and J by 7 bases. CDR3 length: 14 amino acids. Germline V gene lookup returns CDR1 MDHEN and CDR2 SYDVKM.

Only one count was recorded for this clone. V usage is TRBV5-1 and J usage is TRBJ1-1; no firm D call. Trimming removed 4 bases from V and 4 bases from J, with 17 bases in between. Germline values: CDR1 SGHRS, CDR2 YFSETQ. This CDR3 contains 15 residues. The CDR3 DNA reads TGCGCCAGCAGCCCAGATTCAGTGATGGGCACTGAAGCTTTCTTT. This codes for CASSPDSVMGTEAFF.

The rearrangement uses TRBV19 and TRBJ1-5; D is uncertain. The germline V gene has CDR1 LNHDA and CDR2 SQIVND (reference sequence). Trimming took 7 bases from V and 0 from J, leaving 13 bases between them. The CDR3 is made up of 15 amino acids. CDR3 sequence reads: CASTSGWYSNQPQHF. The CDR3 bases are TGTGCCAGTACATCAGGATGGTATAGCAATCAGCCCCAGCATTTT.

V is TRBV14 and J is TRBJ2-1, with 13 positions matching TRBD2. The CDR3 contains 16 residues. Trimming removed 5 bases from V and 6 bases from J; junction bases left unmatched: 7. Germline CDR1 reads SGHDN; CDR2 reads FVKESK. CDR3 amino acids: CASSSIRLAGGNEQFF. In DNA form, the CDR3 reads TGTGCCAGCAGCTCGATTAGACTAGCGGGAGGCAATGAGCAGTTCTTC. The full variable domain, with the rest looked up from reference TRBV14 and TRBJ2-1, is EAGVTQFPSHSVIEKGQTVTLRCDPISGHDNLYWYRRVMGKEIKFLLHFVKESKQDESGMPNNRFLAERTGGTYSTLKVQPAELEDSGVYFCASSSIRLAGGNEQFFGPGTRLTVL.

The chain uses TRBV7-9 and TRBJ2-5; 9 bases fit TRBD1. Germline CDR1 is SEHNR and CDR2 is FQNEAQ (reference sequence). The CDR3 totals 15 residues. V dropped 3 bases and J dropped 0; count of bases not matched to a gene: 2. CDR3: CASSLGDRDQETQYF. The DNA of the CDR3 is TGTGCCAGCAGCTTGGGGGACAGGGACCAAGAGACCCAGTACTTC.

The CDR3 DNA reads as TGCGCCAGCAGCTCAGAGGGCCCCCAAGCTGCCTACAATGAGCAGTTCTTC. This translates into CASSSEGPQAAYNEQFF. The gene calls are TRBV5-1 and TRBJ2-1; D perhaps matches TRBD2 (5 bases). Germline V gene sequence: CDR1 SGHRS, CDR2 YFSETQ. The ends were cut back, 3 bases at V and 2 bases at J, with 18 bases in the middle. The CDR3 extends over 17 amino acids.

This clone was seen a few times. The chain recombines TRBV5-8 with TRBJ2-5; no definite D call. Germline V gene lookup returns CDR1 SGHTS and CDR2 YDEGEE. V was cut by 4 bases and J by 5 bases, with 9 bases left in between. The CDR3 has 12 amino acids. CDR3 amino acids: CASSDYWETQYF. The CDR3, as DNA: TGTGCCAGCAGCGATTACTGGGAGACCCAGTACTTC.

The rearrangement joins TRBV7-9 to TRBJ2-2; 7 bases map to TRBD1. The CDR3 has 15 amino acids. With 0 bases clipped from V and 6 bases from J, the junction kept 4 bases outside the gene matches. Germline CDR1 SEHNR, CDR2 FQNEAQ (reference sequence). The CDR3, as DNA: TGTGCCAGCAGCTTAGCGACAGGGATGGCCGGGGAGCTGTTTTTT. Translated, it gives CASSLATGMAGELFF.

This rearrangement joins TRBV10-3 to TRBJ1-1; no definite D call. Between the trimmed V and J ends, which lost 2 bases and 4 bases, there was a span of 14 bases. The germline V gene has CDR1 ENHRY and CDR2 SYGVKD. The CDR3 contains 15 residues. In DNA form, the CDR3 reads TGTGCCATCAGTGAGCAGCGAGGGTTAGGCACTGAAGCTTTCTTT. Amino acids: CAISEQRGLGTEAFF.

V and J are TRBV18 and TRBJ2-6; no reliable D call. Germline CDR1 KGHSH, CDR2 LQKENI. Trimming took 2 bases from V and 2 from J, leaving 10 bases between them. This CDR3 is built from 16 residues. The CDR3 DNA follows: TGTGCCAGCTCACCAGCCAGCCCCCCTGGGGCCAACGTCCTGACTTTC. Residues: CASSPASPPGANVLTF.

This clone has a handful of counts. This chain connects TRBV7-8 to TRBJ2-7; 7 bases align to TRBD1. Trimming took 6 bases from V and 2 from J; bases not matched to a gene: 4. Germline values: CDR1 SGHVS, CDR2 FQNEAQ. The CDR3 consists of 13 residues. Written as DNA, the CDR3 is TGTGCCAGCAGGCCCGGGACAGCCTACGAGCAGTACTTC. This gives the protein CASRPGTAYEQYF. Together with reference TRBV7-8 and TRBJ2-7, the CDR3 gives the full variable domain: GAGVSQSPRYKVAKRGQDVALRCDPISGHVSLFWYQQALGQGPEFLTYFQNEAQLDKSGLPSDRFFAERPEGSVSTLKIQRTQQEDSAVYLCASRPGTAYEQYFGPGTRLTVT.

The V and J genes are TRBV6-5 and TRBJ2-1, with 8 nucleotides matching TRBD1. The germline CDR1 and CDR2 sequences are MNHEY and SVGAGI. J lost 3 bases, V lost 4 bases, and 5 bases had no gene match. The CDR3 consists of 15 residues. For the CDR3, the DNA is TGTGCCAGCAGTTTTCGGACAGGGATCTACAATGAGCAGTTCTTC. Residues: CASSFRTGIYNEQFF.

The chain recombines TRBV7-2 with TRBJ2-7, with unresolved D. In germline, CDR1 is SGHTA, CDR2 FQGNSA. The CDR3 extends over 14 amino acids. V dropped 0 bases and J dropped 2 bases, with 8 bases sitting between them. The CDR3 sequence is CASSLAGRAYEQYF. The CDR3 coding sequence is TGTGCCAGCAGCTTAGCAGGGCGTGCCTACGAGCAGTACTTC.

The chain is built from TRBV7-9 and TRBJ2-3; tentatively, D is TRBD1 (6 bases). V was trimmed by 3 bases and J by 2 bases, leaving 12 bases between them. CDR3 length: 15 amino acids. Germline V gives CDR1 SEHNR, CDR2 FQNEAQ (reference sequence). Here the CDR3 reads CASSFQGHSTDTQYF. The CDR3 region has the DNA TGTGCCAGCAGCTTCCAGGGGCACTCCACAGATACGCAGTATTTT.

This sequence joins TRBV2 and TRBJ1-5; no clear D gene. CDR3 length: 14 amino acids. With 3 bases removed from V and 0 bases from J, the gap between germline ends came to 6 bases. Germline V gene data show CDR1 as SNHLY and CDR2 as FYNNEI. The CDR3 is CASSDMNSNQPQHF. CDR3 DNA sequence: TGTGCCAGCAGTGACATGAATAGCAATCAGCCCCAGCATTTT.

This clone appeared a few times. In nucleotides, the CDR3 is TGTGCCAGCAGAGGGGGACGGGGCTCCTACGAGCAGTACTTC. Translating it yields CASRGGRGSYEQYF. V and J are TRBV6-5 and TRBJ2-7; TRBD1 might be the D (6 bases). The CDR3 runs to 14 residues. Trimming pared 6 bases from V and 0 bases from J, leaving 12 bases between. Germline CDR1 reads MNHEY; CDR2 reads SVGAGI.

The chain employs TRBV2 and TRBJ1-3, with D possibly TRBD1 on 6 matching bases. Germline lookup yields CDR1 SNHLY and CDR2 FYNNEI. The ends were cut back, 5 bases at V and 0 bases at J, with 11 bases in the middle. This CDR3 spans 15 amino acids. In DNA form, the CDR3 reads TGTGCCAGCAGTATGACAGGACCCTCTGGAAACACCATATATTTT. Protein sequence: CASSMTGPSGNTIYF.

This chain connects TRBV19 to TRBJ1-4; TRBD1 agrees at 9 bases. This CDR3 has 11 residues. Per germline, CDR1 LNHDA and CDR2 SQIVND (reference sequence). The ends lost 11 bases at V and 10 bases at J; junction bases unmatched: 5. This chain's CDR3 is CAARQGGKLFF. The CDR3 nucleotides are TGTGCCGCTAGACAGGGGGGAAAACTGTTTTTT.